The rows below give T cell receptor beta chains drawn from one sample of a study of cytomegalovirus exposure and HLA in healthy donors. The protocol was immunoSEQ multiplex PCR, while the TCRdb copy is restricted to in-frame clones and leaves out a portion. There are 80,000 to 95,000 clones in the sample; approximately 96% occur only once, and about 1.3% lies in the top ten. Sequencing was done on a sample of PBMCs. Source of these receptors: a woman younger than 30 in good health and CMV-seronegative. Each CDR3 is given with its conserved first and last residue. D genes are given only for firm matches. A clone size is listed for some rows: how often the clone was seen (once, few, many), or a class if it is expanded.

V,size,D,J,DNA,CDR3
TRBV19,.,.,TRBJ2-5,TGTGCCAGTAGTATAGCAGGGGACCAAGAGACCCAGTACTTC,CASSIAGDQETQYF
TRBV19,.,.,TRBJ2-2,TGTGCCAGTAGTATGTGGGTGGGGAGCGCCGGGGAGCTGTTTTTT,CASSMWVGSAGELFF
TRBV12-5,.,.,TRBJ1-1,TGTGCTAGTGGAGGGGGTCCCGCTAACACTGAAGCTTTCTTT,CASGGGPANTEAFF
TRBV15,.,TRBD2,TRBJ2-2,TGTGCCACCAGCAGAGGGAAGCGGGAGGGCCCTCCGGCCGGGGAGCTGTTTTTT,CATSRGKREGPPAGELFF
TRBV28,.,TRBD2,TRBJ2-3,TGTGCCAGCAGTTTATCCGCTAGCGGGAGCACAGATACGCAGTATTTT,CASSLSASGSTDTQYF
TRBV19,.,TRBD2,TRBJ2-5,TGTGCCAGCAGACTAGCGGGAGCAGAGACCCAGTACTTC,CASRLAGAETQYF
TRBV6-5,.,TRBD2,TRBJ2-7,TGTGCCAGCAGTTACGGGGGGGAGACGAACGAGCAGTACTTC,CASSYGGETNEQYF
TRBV15,.,TRBD2,TRBJ2-3,TGTGCCACCAGCAGACCACTAGCGGGAGGGCCAGGAGATACGCAGTATTTT,CATSRPLAGGPGDTQYF
TRBV11-3,.,.,TRBJ2-7,TGTGCCAGCAGCTTTGGTCTAGTGGATGTCTACGAGCAGTACTTC,CASSFGLVDVYEQYF
TRBV11-2,.,.,TRBJ1-2,TGTGCCAGCAGCTTAGGGGGCTGGGGCTACACCTTC,CASSLGGWGYTF
TRBV5-1,.,TRBD2,TRBJ2-2,TGCGCCAGCAGCTTCGGACTAGAAGGGGCCGGGGAGCTGTTTTTT,CASSFGLEGAGELFF
TRBV6-1,once,.,TRBJ2-3,TGTGCCAGCAGTGAATTCGCCGGGACTCCTACAGATACGCAGTATTTT,CASSEFAGTPTDTQYF
TRBV18,.,.,TRBJ2-7,TGTGCCAGCTCACTCTACAGCTACGAGCAGTACTTC,CASSLYSYEQYF
TRBV6-1,.,TRBD1,TRBJ1-5,TGTGCCAGCAGTGAGGGACAGAATAATCAGCCCCAGCATTTT,CASSEGQNNQPQHF
TRBV6-5,.,.,TRBJ1-2,TGTGCCAGCAGTTACTACCCAGGGAGGTATGGCTACACCTTC,CASSYYPGRYGYTF
TRBV11-1,.,TRBD1,TRBJ1-3,TGTGCCAGCAGCTTAGGGCTCACCCCGGACAGGGCTGGAAACACCATATATTTT,CASSLGLTPDRAGNTIYF
TRBV10-2,.,.,TRBJ2-7,TGCGCCAGCAGTATTTTATCAGGCGAGCAGTACTTC,CASSILSGEQYF
TRBV18,.,TRBD1,TRBJ1-5,TGTGCCAGCTCACCAAAACAGGGGAATCAGCCCCAGCATTTT,CASSPKQGNQPQHF